Following are 2 T cell receptor beta chains from one sample sequenced in a study of blood T cell repertoires in COVID-19. Repertoires were generated with immunoSEQ multiplex PCR, while TCRdb's copy carries only in-frame clones and drops some. This sample has some 30,000 clones, with roughly 89% found just once. The sample taken for sequencing was peripheral blood. Every receptor here comes from an elderly man with acute or convalescent COVID-19.

V and J are TRBV5-1 and TRBJ1-6, with TRBD1 matching 9 bases. CDR1 is SGHRS and CDR2 is YFSETQ in the germline V gene. CDR3 length: 17 amino acids. Trimming removed 2 bases from V and 5 bases from J; junction bases left unmatched: 8. The chain's CDR3 is CASSFTGGAGNNSPLHF. The CDR3 DNA follows: TGCGCCAGCAGCTTCACAGGGGGCGCGGGTAATAATTCACCCCTCCACTTT.

This clone was seen only once. The chain has TRBV5-1 and TRBJ2-1; 8 bases are a match to TRBD1. From germline, CDR1 is SGHRS and CDR2 YFSETQ. The ends lost 4 bases at V and 3 bases at J; junction bases unmatched: 6. This CDR3 has 15 amino acids. The CDR3 region has the DNA TGCGCCAGCAGCACCCGGACAGGGCTCTACAATGAGCAGTTCTTC. This translates into CASSTRTGLYNEQFF.